This is a list of T cell receptor beta chains from one sample in a study of blood T cell repertoires in COVID-19. Some clones are missing from TCRdb's copy, which holds only in-frame ones; the method was immunoSEQ multiplex PCR. This table has some 67,000 clones, roughly 89% appearing once. Sequencing used peripheral blood. These receptors all come from an elderly woman with acute or convalescent COVID-19. Both conserved end residues are trimmed from each CDR3.

cdr3_aa | v_call
ASRNIYRGPSNQPQH | TRBV19
ASSYADNEQF | TRBV6-2/TRBV6-3
ASSIGLTPTDTQY | TRBV19
ASSPGWSGANVLT | TRBV5-1
ASSQDLWQTLNQPQH | TRBV4-1
AVAAGPLSGYT | TRBV19
ASSWTSGTYEQY | TRBV5-1
ASSPKLPIPPEKLF | TRBV5-1
ASSPWTGNYGYT | TRBV28
SWTGGRGGRDGEQF | TRBV29-1
ASSPGGQGFTEAF | TRBV4-1
ASSVDAGAGTGELF | TRBV9
ASSLSGSEGVGF | TRBV3-1/TRBV3-2
ASSIAWQANSPLH | TRBV19
ASSQGLAGEKETQY | TRBV7-9
ASSVYGGSNNEQF | TRBV9
ASKRGRDGGFSATGELF | TRBV5-1